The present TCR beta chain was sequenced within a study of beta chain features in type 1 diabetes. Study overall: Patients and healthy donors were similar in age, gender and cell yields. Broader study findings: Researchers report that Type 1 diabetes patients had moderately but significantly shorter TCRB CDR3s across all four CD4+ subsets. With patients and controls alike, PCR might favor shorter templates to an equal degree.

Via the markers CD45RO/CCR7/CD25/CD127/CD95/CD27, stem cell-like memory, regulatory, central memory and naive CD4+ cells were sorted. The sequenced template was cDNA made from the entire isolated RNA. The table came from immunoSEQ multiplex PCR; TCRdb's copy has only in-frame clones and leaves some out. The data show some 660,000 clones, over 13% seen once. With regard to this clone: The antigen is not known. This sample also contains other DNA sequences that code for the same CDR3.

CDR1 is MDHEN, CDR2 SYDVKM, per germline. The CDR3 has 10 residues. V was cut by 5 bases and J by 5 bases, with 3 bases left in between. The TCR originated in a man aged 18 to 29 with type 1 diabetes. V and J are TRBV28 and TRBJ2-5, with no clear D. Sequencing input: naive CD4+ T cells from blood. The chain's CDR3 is CASSAETQYF. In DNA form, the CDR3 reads TGTGCCAGCAGTGCGGAGACCCAGTACTTC.